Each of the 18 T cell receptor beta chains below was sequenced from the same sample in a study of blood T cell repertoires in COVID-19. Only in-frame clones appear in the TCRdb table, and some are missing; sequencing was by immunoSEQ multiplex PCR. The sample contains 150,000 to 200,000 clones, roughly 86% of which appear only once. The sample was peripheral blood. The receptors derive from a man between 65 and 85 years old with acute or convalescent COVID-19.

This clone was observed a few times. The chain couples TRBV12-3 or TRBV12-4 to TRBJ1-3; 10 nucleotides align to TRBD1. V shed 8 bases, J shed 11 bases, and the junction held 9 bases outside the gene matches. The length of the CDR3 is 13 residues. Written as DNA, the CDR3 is TGTGCCAGCCACCGGAAGGGGACAGGGGCCATATATTTT. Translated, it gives CASHRKGTGAIYF.

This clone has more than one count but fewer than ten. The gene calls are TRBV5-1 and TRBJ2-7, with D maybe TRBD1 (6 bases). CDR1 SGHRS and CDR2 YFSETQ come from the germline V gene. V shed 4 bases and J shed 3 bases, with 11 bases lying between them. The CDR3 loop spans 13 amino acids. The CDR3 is CASSLGQRYEQYF. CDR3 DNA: TGCGCCAGCAGCCTTGGACAGCGCTACGAGCAGTACTTC.

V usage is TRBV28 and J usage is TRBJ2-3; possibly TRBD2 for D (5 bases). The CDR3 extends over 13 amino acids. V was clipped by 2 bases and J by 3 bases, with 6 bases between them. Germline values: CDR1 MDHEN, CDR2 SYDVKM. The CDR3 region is CASSLRETDTQYF. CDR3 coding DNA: TGTGCCAGCAGTTTACGGGAAACAGATACGCAGTATTTT.

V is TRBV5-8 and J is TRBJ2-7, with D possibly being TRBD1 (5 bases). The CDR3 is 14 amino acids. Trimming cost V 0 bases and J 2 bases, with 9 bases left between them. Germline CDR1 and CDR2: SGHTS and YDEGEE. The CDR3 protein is CASSLGLGPYEQYF. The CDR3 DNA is TGTGCCAGCAGCTTGGGTCTGGGGCCCTACGAGCAGTACTTC.

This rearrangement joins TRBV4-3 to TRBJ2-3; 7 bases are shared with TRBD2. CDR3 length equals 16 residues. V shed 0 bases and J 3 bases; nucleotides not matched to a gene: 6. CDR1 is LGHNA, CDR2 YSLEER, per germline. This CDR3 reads CASSQDWLAVTDTQYF. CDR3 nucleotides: TGCGCCAGCAGCCAAGATTGGCTAGCGGTGACAGATACGCAGTATTTT.

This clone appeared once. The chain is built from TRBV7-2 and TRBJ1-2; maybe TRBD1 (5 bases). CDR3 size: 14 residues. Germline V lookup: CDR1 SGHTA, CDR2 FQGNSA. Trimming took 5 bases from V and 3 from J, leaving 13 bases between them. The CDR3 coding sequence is TGTGCCAGCAGCCCCCCCGGGGGTGACTATGGCTACACCTTC. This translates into CASSPPGGDYGYTF.

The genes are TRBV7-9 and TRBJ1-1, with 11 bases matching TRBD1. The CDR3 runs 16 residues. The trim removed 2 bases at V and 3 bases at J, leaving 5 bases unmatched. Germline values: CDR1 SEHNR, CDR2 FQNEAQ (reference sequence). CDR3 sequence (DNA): TGTGCCAGCAGCTTAAGTTTGGGACAGGGGGACACTGAAGCTTTCTTT. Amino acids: CASSLSLGQGDTEAFF.

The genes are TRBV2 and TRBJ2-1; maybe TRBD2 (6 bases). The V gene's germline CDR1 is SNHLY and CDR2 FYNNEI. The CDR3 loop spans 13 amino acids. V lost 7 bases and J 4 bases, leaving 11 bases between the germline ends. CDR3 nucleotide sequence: TGTGCCAGCAACCGGGACTCGTACAATGAGCAGTTCTTC. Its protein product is CASNRDSYNEQFF.

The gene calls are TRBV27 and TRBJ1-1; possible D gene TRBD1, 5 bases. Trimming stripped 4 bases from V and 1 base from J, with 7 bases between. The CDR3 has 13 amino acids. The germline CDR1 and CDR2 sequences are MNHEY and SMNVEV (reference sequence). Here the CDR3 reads CASSSQGNTEAFF. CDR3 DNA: TGTGCCAGCAGTTCCCAGGGGAACACTGAAGCTTTCTTT.

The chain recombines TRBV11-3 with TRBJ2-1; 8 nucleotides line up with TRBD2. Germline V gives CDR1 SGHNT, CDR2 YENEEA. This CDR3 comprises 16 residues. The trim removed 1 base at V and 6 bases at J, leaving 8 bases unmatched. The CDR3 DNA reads TGTGCCAGCAGCTTAGGCCGCGGGAGGACGGGCAATGAGCAGTTCTTC. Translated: CASSLGRGRTGNEQFF.

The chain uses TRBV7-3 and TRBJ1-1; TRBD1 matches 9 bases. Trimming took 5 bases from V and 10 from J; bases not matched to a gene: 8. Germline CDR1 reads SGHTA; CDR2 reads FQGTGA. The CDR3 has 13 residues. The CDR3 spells CASSPWTGEGAFF. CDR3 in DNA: TGTGCCAGCAGCCCCTGGACAGGGGAAGGAGCTTTCTTT.

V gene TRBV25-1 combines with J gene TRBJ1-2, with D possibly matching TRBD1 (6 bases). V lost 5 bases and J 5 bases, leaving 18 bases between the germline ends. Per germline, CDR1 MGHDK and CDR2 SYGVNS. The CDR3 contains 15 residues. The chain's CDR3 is CASSRIGGGLYGYTF. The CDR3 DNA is TGTGCCAGCAGTCGCATAGGTGGGGGCCTATATGGCTACACCTTC.

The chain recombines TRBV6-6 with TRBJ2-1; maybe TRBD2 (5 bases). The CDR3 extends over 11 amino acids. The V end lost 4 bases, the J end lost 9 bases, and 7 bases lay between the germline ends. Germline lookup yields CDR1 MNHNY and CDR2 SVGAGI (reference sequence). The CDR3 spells CASSSGIEQFF. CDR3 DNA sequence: TGTGCCAGCAGTTCCGGGATTGAGCAGTTCTTC.

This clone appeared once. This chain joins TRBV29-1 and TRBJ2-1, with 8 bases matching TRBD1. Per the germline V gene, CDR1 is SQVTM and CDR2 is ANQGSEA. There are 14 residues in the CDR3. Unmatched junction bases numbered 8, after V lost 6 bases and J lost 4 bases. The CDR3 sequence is CSVSRQGHYNEQFF. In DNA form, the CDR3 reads TGCAGCGTCAGTAGACAGGGGCATTACAATGAGCAGTTCTTC.

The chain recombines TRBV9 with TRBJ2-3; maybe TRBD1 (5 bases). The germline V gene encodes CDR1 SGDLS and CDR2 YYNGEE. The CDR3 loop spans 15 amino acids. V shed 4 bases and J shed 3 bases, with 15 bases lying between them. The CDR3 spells CASSPGWGPTDTQYF. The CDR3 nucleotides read TGTGCCAGCAGCCCCGGCTGGGGCCCAACAGATACGCAGTATTTT.

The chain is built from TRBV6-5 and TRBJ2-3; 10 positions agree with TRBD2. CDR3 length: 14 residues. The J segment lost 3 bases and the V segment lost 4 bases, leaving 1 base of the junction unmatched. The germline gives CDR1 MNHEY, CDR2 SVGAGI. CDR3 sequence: CASSFSGRTDTQYF. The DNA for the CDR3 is TGTGCCAGCAGTTTTAGCGGGAGGACAGATACGCAGTATTTT.

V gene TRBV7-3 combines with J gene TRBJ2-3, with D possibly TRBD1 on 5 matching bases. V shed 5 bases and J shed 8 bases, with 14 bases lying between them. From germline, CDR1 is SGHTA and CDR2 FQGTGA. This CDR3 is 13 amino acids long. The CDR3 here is CASSPMDTTTQYF. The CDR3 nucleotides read TGTGCCAGCAGCCCCATGGACACCACTACGCAGTATTTT.

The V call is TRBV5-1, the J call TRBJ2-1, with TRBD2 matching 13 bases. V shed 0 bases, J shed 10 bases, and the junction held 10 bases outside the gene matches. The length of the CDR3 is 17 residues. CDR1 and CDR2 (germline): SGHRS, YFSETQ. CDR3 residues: CASSLGRTSGSGLEQFF. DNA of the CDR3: TGCGCCAGCAGCTTGGGGCGGACTAGCGGGAGTGGATTGGAGCAGTTCTTC.